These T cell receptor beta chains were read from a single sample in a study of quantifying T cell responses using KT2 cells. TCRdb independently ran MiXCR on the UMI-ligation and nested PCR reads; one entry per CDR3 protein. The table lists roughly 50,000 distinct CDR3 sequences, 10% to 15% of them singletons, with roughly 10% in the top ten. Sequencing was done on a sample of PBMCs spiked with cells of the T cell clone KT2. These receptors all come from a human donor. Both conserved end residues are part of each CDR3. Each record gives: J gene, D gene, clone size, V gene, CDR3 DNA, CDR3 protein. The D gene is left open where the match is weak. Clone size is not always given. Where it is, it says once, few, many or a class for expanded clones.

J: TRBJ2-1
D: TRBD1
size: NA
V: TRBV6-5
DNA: TGTGCCAGCAGTTACTCTCCGGGACAGGTTCACAATGAGCAGTTCTTC
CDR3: CASSYSPGQVHNEQFF

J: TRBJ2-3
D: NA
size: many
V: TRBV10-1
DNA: TGCGCCAGCAGCAATACGGGCACAGATACGCAGTATTTT
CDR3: CASSNTGTDTQYF

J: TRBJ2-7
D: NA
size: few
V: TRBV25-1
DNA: TGTGCCAGCAGTGATACGGGCAGGCGGTACGAGCAGTACTTC
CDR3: CASSDTGRRYEQYF

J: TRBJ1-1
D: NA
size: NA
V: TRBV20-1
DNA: TGCAGTGCTAGAGATCCGGGTTTCACTGAAGCTTTCTTT
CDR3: CSARDPGFTEAFF

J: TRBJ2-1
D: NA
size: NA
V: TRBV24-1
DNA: TGTGCCACCAAAGGGGGAGGGAGCTCCTACAATGAGCAGTTCTTC
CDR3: CATKGGGSSYNEQFF

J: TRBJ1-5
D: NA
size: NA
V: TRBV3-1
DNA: TGTGCCAGCAGCCCACACCCTTGGGGGAATCAGCCCCAGCATTTT
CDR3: CASSPHPWGNQPQHF

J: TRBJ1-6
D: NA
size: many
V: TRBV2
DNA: TGTGCCAGCAGGGCGGGGGGGACGTCAGGTCCACCCCTCCACTTT
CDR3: CASRAGGTSGPPLHF

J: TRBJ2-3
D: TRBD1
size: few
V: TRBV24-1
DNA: TGTGCCACCAGCCTGGACAGGGGCGGTGCAGATACGCAGTATTTT
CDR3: CATSLDRGGADTQYF

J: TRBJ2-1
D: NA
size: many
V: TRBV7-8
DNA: TGTGCCAGCAGCGACCTAAAGATGAATGAGCAGTTCTTC
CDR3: CASSDLKMNEQFF

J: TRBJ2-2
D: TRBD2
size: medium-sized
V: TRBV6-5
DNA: TGTGCCAGCAGTTATTCGTTCGCGGGAGGTCGCGACACCGGGGAGCTGTTTTTT
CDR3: CASSYSFAGGRDTGELFF

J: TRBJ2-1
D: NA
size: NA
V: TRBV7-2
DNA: TGTGCCAGCAGCTTGAATACCGGGACTCACCATTTC
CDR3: CASSLNTGTHHF

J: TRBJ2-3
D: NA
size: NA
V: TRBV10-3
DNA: TGTGCCATCAGTGCCTCAGATACGCAGTATTTT
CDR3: CAISASDTQYF

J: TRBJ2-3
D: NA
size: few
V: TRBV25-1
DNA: TGTGCCAGCAGTGAAAGGCCCGGTGGAGGGAGGACAGATACGCAGTATTTT
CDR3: CASSERPGGGRTDTQYF

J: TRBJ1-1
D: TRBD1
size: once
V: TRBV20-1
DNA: TGCAGTGCTAGAAGCGACAGGGGGCAAGCTTTCTTT
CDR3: CSARSDRGQAFF

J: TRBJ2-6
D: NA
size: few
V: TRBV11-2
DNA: TGTGCCAGCAGCTTAGACGTGGGCTCTGGGGCCAACGTCCTGACTTTC
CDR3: CASSLDVGSGANVLTF

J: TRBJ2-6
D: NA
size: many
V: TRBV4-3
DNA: TGCGCCAGCAGCCAAGAGTACAGCTCTGGGGCCAACGTCCTGACTTTC
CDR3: CASSQEYSSGANVLTF

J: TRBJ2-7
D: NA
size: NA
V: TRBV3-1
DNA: TGTGCCAGCACCCACGGGGGCCGCGGAGTCTACGAGCAGTACTTC
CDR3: CASTHGGRGVYEQYF

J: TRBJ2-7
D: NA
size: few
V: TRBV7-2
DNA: TGTGCCAGCAGCTTAGGGACAGACTTCTACGAGCAGTACTTC
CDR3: CASSLGTDFYEQYF

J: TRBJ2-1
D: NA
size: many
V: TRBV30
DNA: TGTGCCTGGAGTGTCGTAAATGAGCAGTTCTTC
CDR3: CAWSVVNEQFF

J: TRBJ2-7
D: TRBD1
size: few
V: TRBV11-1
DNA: TGTGCCAGCACCAACAGGGGTCGATACGAGCAGTACTTC
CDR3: CASTNRGRYEQYF

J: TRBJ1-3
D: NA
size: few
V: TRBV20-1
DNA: TGCAGTGCTATCTTGGGCACTGGAAACACCATATATTTT
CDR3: CSAILGTGNTIYF

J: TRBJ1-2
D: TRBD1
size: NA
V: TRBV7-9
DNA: TGTGCCAGCAGCACAGGGGGGGCCTATGGCTACACCTTC
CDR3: CASSTGGAYGYTF

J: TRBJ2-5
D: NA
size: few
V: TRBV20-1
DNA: TGCAGTGCCGACGGTGTTCAAGAGACCCAGTACTTC
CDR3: CSADGVQETQYF

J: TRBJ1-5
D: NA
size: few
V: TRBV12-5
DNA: TGTGCTAGTGGACGTTCTTTGACCTCCGAAAGAGGGGGTCAGCCCCAGCATTTT
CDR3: CASGRSLTSERGGQPQHF

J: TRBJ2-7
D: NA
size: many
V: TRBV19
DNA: TGTGCCAGTAGCGGGGATTACGAGCAGTACTTC
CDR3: CASSGDYEQYF

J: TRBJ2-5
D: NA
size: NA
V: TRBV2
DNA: TGTGCCAGCAGTAGAGCGCCCGGGGAGACCCAGTACTTC
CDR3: CASSRAPGETQYF

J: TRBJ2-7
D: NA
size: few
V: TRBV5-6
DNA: TGTGCCAGCGAAGGGGGACCAGCCTACGAGCAGTACTTC
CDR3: CASEGGPAYEQYF

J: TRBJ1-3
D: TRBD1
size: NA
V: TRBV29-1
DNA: TGCAGCGTCCGCCCGACAGGGGGATCTGGAAACACCATATATTTT
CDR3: CSVRPTGGSGNTIYF

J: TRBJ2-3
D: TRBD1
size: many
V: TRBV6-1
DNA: TGTGCCAGCAGAACGGACAGGGGGACAGATACGCAGTATTTT
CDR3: CASRTDRGTDTQYF

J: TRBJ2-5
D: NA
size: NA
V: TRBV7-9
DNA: TGTGCCAGCAGCTTAATCAAGATCATGGCCGGGGGAGGAATCCAAGAGACCCAGTACTTC
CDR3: CASSLIKIMAGGGIQETQYF

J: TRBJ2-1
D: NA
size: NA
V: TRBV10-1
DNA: TGCGCCAGCAGTGAGCACGGGTCCGTGCAGTTCTTC
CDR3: CASSEHGSVQFF

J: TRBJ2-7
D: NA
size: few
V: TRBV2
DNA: TGTGCCACAAGGGCTAGCACAAGCTCCTACGAGCAGTACTTC
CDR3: CATRASTSSYEQYF

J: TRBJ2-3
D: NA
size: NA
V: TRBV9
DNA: TGTGCCAGCAGCGAGACCGGGACCTGGGGCGCAGATACGCAGTATTTT
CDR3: CASSETGTWGADTQYF

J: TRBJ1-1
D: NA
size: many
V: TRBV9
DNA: TGTGCCAGCAGCGTAGAATCTGGGGGCAGGACTGAAGCTTTCTTT
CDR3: CASSVESGGRTEAFF

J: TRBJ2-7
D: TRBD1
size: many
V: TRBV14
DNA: TGTGCCAGCAGCGCCTACAGGGGGCCCGGCTACGAGCAGTACTTC
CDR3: CASSAYRGPGYEQYF

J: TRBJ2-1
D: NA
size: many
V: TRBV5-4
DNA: TGTGCCAGCAGCTTGGATCAGAATGAGCAGTTCTTC
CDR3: CASSLDQNEQFF

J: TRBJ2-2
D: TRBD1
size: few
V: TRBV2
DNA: TGTGCCAGCAGAACAGGGGAAGGGCTGTTTTTT
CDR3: CASRTGEGLFF

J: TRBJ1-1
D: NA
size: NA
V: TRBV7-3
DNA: TGTGCCAGCAGTCGACAGTTGAACACTGAAGCTTTCTTT
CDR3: CASSRQLNTEAFF

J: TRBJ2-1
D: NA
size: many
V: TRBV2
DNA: TGTGCCACCATTGAGGCAAATGAGCAGTTCTTC
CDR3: CATIEANEQFF

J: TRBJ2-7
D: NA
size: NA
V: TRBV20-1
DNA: TGCAGTGCTAGGGGTGGGGGTCGGGACGAGCAGTACTTC
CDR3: CSARGGGRDEQYF

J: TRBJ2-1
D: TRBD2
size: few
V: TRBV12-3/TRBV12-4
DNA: TGTGCCAGCCGAGGGGAGGGCTCCTACAATGAGCAGTTCTTC
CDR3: CASRGEGSYNEQFF

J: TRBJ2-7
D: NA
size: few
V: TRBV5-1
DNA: TGCGCCAGCAGCGACGGCAGGACCAGCTCCTACGAGCAGTACTTC
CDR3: CASSDGRTSSYEQYF

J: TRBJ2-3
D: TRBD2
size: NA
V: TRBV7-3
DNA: TGTGCCAGCAGCTTAACTTTTGCGGGAGGGACCACAGATACGCAGTATTTT
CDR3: CASSLTFAGGTTDTQYF